A single sample gave rise to the 24 T cell receptor beta chains below, sequenced in a study of long-term antiretroviral therapy in people with HIV (dated by TCRdb to about 2022). The immunoSEQ hsTCRB v3.0 assay was used at survey level resolution for TRB variable region sequencing. The immuneACCESS repertoire file appears here via TCRdb, limited to in-frame rearrangements. These files lack a portion of the clones; in checked studies, under half of the deficit traces to unresolved V genes, and the cause of the others is not known. The sample profile shows about 11,000 clones; about 80% of them were found once. The ten largest clones take up around a fifth of the sample. Sequencing was performed on unsorted PBMCs, taken at the start of antiretroviral therapy, before treatment. The receptors here all came from a man aged 25-40 years with HIV.

V usage is TRBV5-8 and J usage is TRBJ2-7; a weak D match, TRBD1 (5 bases). Trimming stripped 6 bases from V and 3 bases from J, with 10 bases between. The CDR3 length is 12 residues. Germline values: CDR1 SGHTS, CDR2 YDEGEE. The CDR3 protein is CASINRNYEQYF. CDR3 nucleotide sequence: TGTGCCAGCATAAACAGGAACTACGAGCAGTACTTC.

This sequence joins TRBV18 and TRBJ2-7, with a tentative D call TRBD2 (7 bases). Trimming stripped 2 bases from V and 3 bases from J, with 11 bases between. Germline V CDR1 and CDR2: KGHSH, LQKENI. The CDR3 has 14 amino acids. CDR3 sequence: CASSPGGASYEQYF. As DNA, the CDR3 is TGTGCCAGCTCACCAGGGGGGGCGAGCTACGAGCAGTACTTC.

This chain links TRBV29-1 with TRBJ2-1, with 13 nucleotides matching TRBD2. Germline V gene data show CDR1 as SQVTM and CDR2 as ANQGSEA. The CDR3 has 15 residues. Unmatched junction bases numbered 11, after V lost 5 bases and J lost 10 bases. The CDR3, as DNA: TGCAGCGTTTTGGGGACTAGCGGGAAGACGGGAGAGCAGTTCTTC. This translates into CSVLGTSGKTGEQFF.

This sequence joins TRBV14 and TRBJ2-1; TRBD2 matches 10 bases. This CDR3 is 13 amino acids long. Germline V gene sequence: CDR1 SGHDN, CDR2 FVKESK. V was clipped by 3 bases and J by 12 bases; unmatched bases: 5. This CDR3 is CASSQLAGVRQFF. The CDR3 nucleotides read TGTGCCAGCAGCCAGCTAGCGGGAGTTAGGCAGTTCTTC.

The rearrangement joins TRBV18 to TRBJ1-1; the D gene is possibly TRBD1 (5 bases). The CDR3 loop spans 12 amino acids. V was trimmed by 5 bases and J by 5 bases, leaving 9 bases between them. Germline CDR1 reads KGHSH; CDR2 reads LQKENI. CDR3 in amino acids: CASSSGRTEAFF. Written as DNA, the CDR3 is TGTGCCAGCTCATCGGGACGGACTGAAGCTTTCTTT. The whole variable domain, remainder taken from reference TRBV18 and TRBJ1-1, is NAGVMQNPRHLVRRRGQEARLRCSPMKGHSHVYWYRQLPEEGLKFMVYLQKENIIDESGMPKERFSAEFPKEGPSILRIQQVVRGDSAAYFCASSSGRTEAFFGQGTRLTVV.

The chain joins TRBV5-5 to TRBJ1-2; TRBD1 agrees at 8 bases. The trim removed 3 bases at V and 0 bases at J, leaving 4 bases unmatched. In germline, CDR1 is SGHKS, CDR2 YYEKEE (reference sequence). This CDR3 is built from 15 residues. CDR3 nucleotide sequence: TGTGCCAGCAGCTGGGACAGGCCTTCTAACTATGGCTACACCTTC. Translated, it gives CASSWDRPSNYGYTF.

This sequence joins TRBV5-4 and TRBJ1-3, with TRBD1 identical over 10 bases. After removal of 2 bases from V and 8 bases from J, the junction contained 13 bases not matched to a gene. Germline CDR1 SGHNT, CDR2 YYREEE (reference sequence). CDR3 size: 17 residues. The CDR3 nucleotides are TGTGCCAGCAGCTTAGATACCGGGACAGGGGTAGCGGACACCATATATTTT. It encodes CASSLDTGTGVADTIYF.

The CDR3 DNA is TGTGCCAGCAGAGACAGGGGGCCTGTCTATGGCTACACCTTC. As protein: CASRDRGPVYGYTF. V gene TRBV28 combines with J gene TRBJ1-2; 10 bases match TRBD1. Germline V gene data show CDR1 as MDHEN and CDR2 as SYDVKM. Germline trimming cut 6 bases from V and 4 bases from J; bases unmatched to any gene: 5. The CDR3 consists of 14 residues.

The V call is TRBV28, the J call TRBJ1-2; 8 nucleotides agree with TRBD1. Looked up from germline, CDR1 is MDHEN and CDR2 is SYDVKM. Unmatched junction bases numbered 5, after V lost 6 bases and J lost 8 bases. CDR3 length: 12 amino acids. The DNA of the CDR3 is TGTGCCAGCAGCCTCGCAGGGGGCGGCTACACCTTC. It translates to CASSLAGGGYTF.

The chain uses TRBV11-3 and TRBJ2-5; no definite D call. The germline V gene encodes CDR1 SGHNT and CDR2 YENEEA. This CDR3 region has 13 residues. V was clipped by 2 bases and J by 5 bases, with 9 bases between them. CDR3 in amino acids: CASSLRVWETQYF. The CDR3 DNA reads TGTGCCAGCAGCTTAAGGGTTTGGGAGACCCAGTACTTC.

The chain recombines TRBV19 with TRBJ1-5; a weak D match, TRBD1 (6 bases). The CDR3 has 18 amino acids. V was pared by 5 bases and J by 0 bases, with 20 bases between. Germline loops: CDR1 LNHDA, CDR2 SQIVND (reference sequence). CDR3 nucleotides: TGTGCCAGTAGTCCCAACCTCCCGACAGGACATAGCAATCAGCCCCAGCATTTT. Translated: CASSPNLPTGHSNQPQHF.

This clone appeared once. This chain links TRBV5-6 with TRBJ1-5; the match to TRBD1 covers 8 bases. The CDR3 is 15 amino acids. With V trimmed by 4 bases and J by 6 bases, 9 bases remained unmatched. CDR1 is SGHDT and CDR2 is YYEEEE in the germline V gene. The CDR3 spells CASSRSDRDVQPQHF. The CDR3, as DNA: TGTGCCAGCAGCCGGTCGGACAGGGATGTTCAGCCCCAGCATTTT.

There are a few counts of this clone. The genes are TRBV30 and TRBJ2-4; 13 positions agree with TRBD2. V shed 0 bases and J 0 bases; nucleotides not matched to a gene: 5. Germline assignment: CDR1 GTSNPN and CDR2 SVGIG (reference sequence). The CDR3 extends over 18 amino acids. The CDR3 protein is CAWSVLAGGPGAKNIQYF. As DNA, the CDR3 is TGTGCCTGGAGTGTACTAGCGGGAGGGCCGGGAGCCAAAAACATTCAGTACTTC. The whole variable domain, remainder taken from reference TRBV30 and TRBJ2-4, is SQTIHQWPATLVQPVGSPLSLECTVEGTSNPNLYWYRQAAGRGLQLLFYSVGIGQISSEVPQNLSASRPQDRQFILSSKKLLLSDSGFYLCAWSVLAGGPGAKNIQYFGAGTRLSVL.

The chain employs TRBV9 and TRBJ1-2; TRBD1 matches at 11 bases. The CDR3 consists of 15 residues. With V trimmed by 4 bases and J by 5 bases, 7 bases remained unmatched. Germline assignment: CDR1 SGDLS and CDR2 YYNGEE. Here the CDR3 reads CASSPGTGGMYGYTF. As DNA, the CDR3 is TGTGCCAGCAGCCCAGGGACAGGGGGAATGTATGGCTACACCTTC.

The chain is built from TRBV7-2 and TRBJ2-1; TRBD1 might be the D (6 bases). CDR3 size: 16 residues. V was cut by 5 bases and J by 3 bases, with 17 bases left in between. Germline V gives CDR1 SGHTA, CDR2 FQGNSA. The CDR3 loop reads CASSRSLGGFYNEQFF. Written as DNA, the CDR3 is TGTGCCAGCAGCCGGTCTTTAGGGGGTTTCTACAATGAGCAGTTCTTC.

This chain joins TRBV29-1 and TRBJ2-1; D is unresolved. V lost 5 bases, J lost 8 bases, and 19 bases lay in between. The CDR3 is made up of 14 amino acids. Per the germline V gene, CDR1 is SQVTM and CDR2 is ANQGSEA. The CDR3 loop is CSVCPDLGPDEQFF. The CDR3 DNA reads TGCAGCGTTTGTCCGGACCTCGGCCCCGATGAGCAGTTCTTC.

The chain joins TRBV5-1 to TRBJ1-2, with 7 nucleotides matching TRBD1. Germline-derived CDR1 and CDR2 are SGHRS and YFSETQ. This CDR3 comprises 16 residues. Trimming at V came to 0 bases and at J to 3 bases, leaving 8 bases not matched to a gene. CDR3 coding DNA: TGCGCCAGCAGCTTGGCGCATCAGGGGGGGGACTATGGCTACACCTTC. This encodes CASSLAHQGGDYGYTF.

The rearrangement joins TRBV7-9 to TRBJ2-7, with D unclear. Germline V gene lookup returns CDR1 SEHNR and CDR2 FQNEAQ (reference sequence). Trimming removed 4 bases at V and 4 bases at J, with 5 bases between. The CDR3 runs 11 residues. The CDR3 reads CASSSDYEQYF. CDR3 in DNA: TGTGCCAGCAGCTCCGATTACGAGCAGTACTTC.

This chain joins TRBV6-1 and TRBJ1-1; a weak D match, TRBD1 (6 bases). This CDR3 has 12 residues. Trimming took off 10 bases at V and 1 base at J, with 10 bases between the two ends. Germline-derived CDR1 and CDR2 are MNHNS and SASEGT. CDR3 sequence (DNA): TGTGCCACCCGGACAGCGAACACTGAAGCTTTCTTT. This encodes CATRTANTEAFF.

This chain connects TRBV6-1 to TRBJ2-1; 8 positions match TRBD1. This CDR3 has 17 amino acids. Trimming cost V 0 bases and J 1 base; bases outside gene matches: 5. In germline, CDR1 is MNHNS, CDR2 SASEGT. The CDR3 sequence: CASSEAGGQGSYNEQFF. In DNA, the CDR3 is TGTGCCAGCAGTGAAGCGGGAGGACAGGGTTCCTACAATGAGCAGTTCTTC.

This chain links TRBV27 with TRBJ2-1, with D tentatively TRBD1 (5 bases). Germline assignment: CDR1 MNHEY and CDR2 SMNVEV (reference sequence). Trimming shortened V by 6 bases and J by 7 bases, and 19 bases separated the two germline ends. The CDR3 consists of 15 residues. CDR3 nucleotide sequence: TGTGCCAGCAGCTCCCCAGGTCAGGGTGTGAATGAGCAGTTCTTC. Encoded protein: CASSSPGQGVNEQFF.

This chain connects TRBV2 to TRBJ1-1; D not resolved. The V and J ends lost 4 bases and 2 bases respectively, with 11 bases between them. Germline V CDR1 and CDR2: SNHLY, FYNNEI. The CDR3 sequence is 14 residues long. CDR3 protein: CASSGSLGNTEAFF. The CDR3 coding sequence is TGTGCCAGCAGTGGGTCACTGGGAAACACTGAAGCTTTCTTT.

This clone came up a few times. The chain links TRBV19 to TRBJ1-3; 7 nucleotides line up with TRBD1. The J segment lost 3 bases and the V segment lost 3 bases, leaving 8 bases of the junction unmatched. The CDR3 is 16 amino acids. Germline V CDR1 and CDR2: LNHDA, SQIVND (reference sequence). The CDR3 protein is CASSIPGGGNGNTIYF. The CDR3 region has the DNA TGTGCCAGTAGTATCCCTGGAGGGGGCAATGGAAACACCATATATTTT.

This clone was seen only once. The chain couples TRBV5-1 to TRBJ2-5; 7 bases line up with TRBD2. In germline, CDR1 is SGHRS, CDR2 YFSETQ. Trimming removed 3 bases from V and 5 bases from J; junction bases left unmatched: 7. This CDR3 has 14 residues. The DNA of the CDR3 is TGCGCCAGCAGCTACCGGTCCGGGGGGGAGACCCAGTACTTC. This encodes CASSYRSGGETQYF.